This T cell receptor (beta chain) is drawn from a study of T-cell reconstitution after alpha-beta-depleted transplantation in children. TCRbeta library preparation incorporated unique molecular identifiers. TCRdb passed the PCR reads through MiXCR, listing each CDR3 protein once. The sample shows around 450,000 distinct CDR3 sequences, over 9.5% of them seen only once. V was trimmed by 5 bases and J by 2 bases, leaving 4 bases between them. There are 13 residues in the CDR3. Germline loops: CDR1 SEHNR, CDR2 FQNEAQ (reference sequence). Study-level points and caveats: At one year after transplant, newly produced T cells mostly accounted for T-cell counts and diversity. Reports say that about two months after transplant, the alpha-beta T cells came out of several hundred graft clones that had expanded.

This clonotype occurred a few times. Antigen unknown. Possible read error: a much larger clone is one base away. The source was PBMCs, collected before TCRalphabeta/CD19-depleted stem cell transplant. This chain uses TRBV7-9 with TRBJ2-6; D remains unclear. This clonotype was obtained from a child younger than 10 with inherited bone marrow failure, due to receive a stem cell transplant. The CDR3 bases are TGTGCCAGCAGCCGGGCTGGGGCCAACGTCCTGACTTTC. Amino acid sequence: CASSRAGANVLTF.